This T cell receptor (beta chain) was obtained from a study of T cells in Graves' hyperthyroidism and ophthalmopathy. The sample holds many counts of this clonotype. TCR beta CDR3 regions were amplified from RNA. First-round RT-PCR with HTBI primers amplified the TCR CDR3 region. TCRdb itself ran the multiplex PCR reads through MiXCR, one entry per CDR3 protein. The sample carries roughly 720,000 distinct CDR3 sequences, about 18% recorded once. The CDR3 has 16 amino acids. Germline V CDR1 and CDR2: KGHSH, LQKENI. The V gene lost 0 bases and the J gene lost 0 bases, with 9 bases spanning the gap. J is TRBJ2-1 and V is TRBV18; D gene unclear. This receptor was taken from a man aged 50 to 60 with Graves' hyperthyroidism. The sequenced sample was blood. The CDR3 nucleotides are TGTGCCAGCTCACCACCGGCATTCAGCTCCTACAATGAGCAGTTCTTC. Translation gives CASSPPAFSSYNEQFF.